This T cell receptor (beta chain) was observed in a study of blood T cell repertoires in COVID-19. Germline V lookup: CDR1 LGHNT, CDR2 FRNRAP. The CDR3 is 12 residues long. V was cut by 6 bases and J by 5 bases, with 9 bases left in between. Profiled with immunoSEQ multiplex PCR; TCRdb holds only in-frame clones, not every one. The sample contains over 130,000 clones, about 80% of which appear only once. This chain links TRBV12-5 with TRBJ2-3; D is unclear. Sequencing input: PBMCs or T cells enriched from blood (not recorded which). This TCR derives from a man aged 50 or older in a cohort exposed to, infected with or recovered from COVID-19 (not recorded which). The CDR3 DNA follows: TGTGCTAGTGGCCCCCCCGGAGATACGCAGTATTTT. Amino acids: CASGPPGDTQYF.